This entry features one T cell receptor beta chain sequence. Investigators performed immunoSEQ version v3.0 at survey level. The repertoire was sequenced with immunoSEQ multiplex PCR; TCRdb's copy has only in-frame clones and lacks some. The repertoire holds over 25,000 clones, with about 87% as singletons. The sample comes from a study of long-term antiretroviral therapy in people with HIV. V lost 5 bases and J lost 7, with 33 bases in between. The length of the CDR3 is 21 residues. CDR1 is SGHVS and CDR2 is FQNEAQ in the germline V gene. The receptor was derived from a man aged 45-60 years with HIV. The starting material was unsorted PBMCs, obtained 3.2 years before starting antiretroviral therapy. The chain couples TRBV7-8 to TRBJ1-6; possible D gene TRBD1, 5 bases. CDR3 region: CASSPFLITGLMPSGNSPLHF. DNA for the CDR3: TGTGCCAGCAGCCCCTTTCTTATAACGGGACTCATGCCCTCCGGCAATTCACCCCTCCACTTT.